This entry features one T cell receptor beta chain sequence. Its specific antigen is unknown. No clone much larger than this one lies a single base away; base qualities are absent. The entry originates in a study of T cells in localized non-small cell lung cancer (dated by TCRdb to about 2020). Background on the whole study: The study examined T cell repertoires in a few hundred patients with early-stage NSCLC and compared tumors with uninvolved tumor-adjacent lungs. The cohort was made up of hundreds of treatment-naive NSCLC patients whose localized lung tumors had been resected. The mean age of the NSCLC patients was roughly 63 years, with 130 or so men and 85 to 110 women.

The full study reports these points: Since the design was exploratory, TCR variables were selected using unadjusted p-values with no false-discovery rate correction. Longer overall survival was associated with higher blood T cell density, whereas shorter survival was associated with higher adjacent-lung clonality. Uninvolved tumor-adjacent lung showed the highest T cell clonality, higher than tumor, which suggests more focused antigenic responses in the uninvolved tumor-adjacent lung. Multi-region tumor sequencing was not performed, so intratumor heterogeneity could not be excluded. A median of about 61 of the top 100 tumor clones turned up in the paired uninvolved adjacent lung, and 25 to 35 of those clones also ranked among the top 100 of that same adjacent lung.

At diagnosis, peripheral blood, uninvolved tumor-adjacent lung and tumor were collected and stored as a combination of fresh-frozen and FFPE material. For TCR repertoire profiling, blood samples were analyzed in the form of peripheral blood mononuclear cells. The germline V gene specifies SGHTA as CDR1 and FQGNSA as CDR2. The CDR3 sequence holds 13 residues, the cysteine and phenylalanine included. Only the CDR3 DNA is retained, 39 bases long and in frame from the first base. Deletion took 5 bases off V and 4 bases off J, with a span of 10 bases between the germline ends. The immunoSEQ Assay was used to sequence TCR beta CDR3 regions from DNA. The study's processing was this. To compute T cell density, TCR beta template counts were normalized to usable DNA, which was estimated by amplifying housekeeping genes. The preseqR package was used to estimate richness by extrapolating to 400,000 templates for PBMC samples and to 120,000 templates for tissue samples. Clonality was taken to be one minus Pielou's evenness. Tissue-enriched TCRs were identified through differential abundance testing performed on productive amino-acid clonotypes, with a minimum total count of 5 and an alpha of 0.1. The Jaccard Index and the Morisita Overlap Index were used to quantify repertoire overlap between compartments. GLIPH grouped TCR beta CDR3s together with public tetramer-defined viral CDR3s, and a viral motif had to include at least three viral sequences and also show V-gene enrichment. TCRdb re-hosts the immuneACCESS table, in-frame sequences only. Its copies lack some clones; in the studies checked, an unresolved V gene accounts for under half of them, and the cause for the rest is not known. The V and J calls and the clone size are those of that table, but D and trimming were determined from the DNA. Here the sample has around 36,000 clones; approximately 80% occur a single time. The ten biggest clones cover about 7% of the sample.

The clonotype originates from a male donor older than 55 with stage II lung adenocarcinoma. The chain joins TRBV7-2 to TRBJ2-3; no D segment can be confidently identified. The sample was peripheral blood mononuclear cells, taken before any cancer treatment. The CDR3 region reads CASSRLESDTQYF. The DNA sequence is TGTGCCAGCAGCCGCCTAGAATCAGATACGCAGTATTTT. When the CDR3 is completed using the reference TRBV7-2 and TRBJ2-3 genes on either side, the full variable domain is GAGVSQSPSNKVTEKGKDVELRCDPISGHTALYWYRQSLGQGLEFLIYFQGNSAPDKSGLPSDRFSAERTGGSVSTLTIQRTQQEDSAVYLCASSRLESDTQYFGPGTRLTVL.